This T cell receptor beta chain appears in the sequencing data of a study of T cells after yellow fever vaccination. In its sample, this clonotype was seen a few times. For TCR, cDNA came from 5'RACE template switching, which added a universal primer site and UMIs. TCRdb called the 5' RACE reads again in MiXCR, with one record for every CDR3 protein. Of around 46,000 distinct CDR3 sequences in the sample, roughly 7.4% were seen once. V gave up 0 bases and J gave up 6 bases; unmatched junction bases: 8. The CDR3 runs 16 residues. The germline gives CDR1 SGDLS, CDR2 YYNGEE. Sequences were derived from CD8+ T cells sorted from PBMCs, sampled around 15 days after the first yellow fever vaccination. The TCR originated in a man younger than 30 who received the YFV17D yellow fever vaccine. The chain has TRBV9 and TRBJ2-3; the match to TRBD2 covers 9 bases. This CDR3 reads CASSVVGGGAADTQYF. In DNA form, the CDR3 reads TGTGCCAGCAGCGTAGTTGGCGGGGGGGCCGCGGATACGCAGTATTTT.